This record looks at one T cell receptor (beta chain) sequence and its context. This specimen comes from a study of patients and donors after allogeneic stem cell transplantation. Each CDR3 protein gets one entry after TCRdb re-called the RT-PCR reads with MiXCR. The data show about 110,000 distinct CDR3 sequences, around 33% seen once. The CDR3 contains 13 residues. V lost 6 bases and J lost 6; bases outside the gene matches: 6. CDR1 is MNHEY, CDR2 SVGAGI, per germline. The source material was blood, either unsorted or a sorted T cell fraction (not recorded which). V usage is TRBV6-5 and J usage is TRBJ2-3; 7 bases are a match to TRBD1. This sequence was found in a human donor who was either an allogeneic HSCT recipient or a stem cell or donor lymphocyte infusion donor (not recorded which). It is not recorded whose cells these are; they may come from a transplant donor. The CDR3 loop is CASRKQGPDTQYF. CDR3 DNA sequence: TGTGCCAGCAGGAAACAGGGGCCCGATACGCAGTATTTT.